This T cell receptor beta chain came from a study of T cell responses to AZD1222 COVID-19 vaccine (TCRdb year 2021). Looking at the study overall: A total of 240 or so trial participants underwent TCR sequencing, of whom 200 to 220 had received two doses of AZD1222 and some 26 had received two doses of the MenACWY control vaccine. Trial participants were enrolled by age into 18-55, 56-69 and 70-plus year subgroups, with roughly 160, 29 and 62 TCR-sequenced participants respectively. Summary of the overall study and its limitations: The vaccine-associated CD4 TCRs covered the entire spike protein, and the dominant responses fell in regions 160-218 and 743-854. Participants were mostly white British, with more females than males. The authors suggested clonal diversity may have been underestimated. A significant rise in spike-specific TCR breadth and depth was observed after two AZD1222 doses relative to day 0 and relative to MenACWY recipients. Because no day 14 peak-response samples were available, repertoires were characterized only after the peak T cell response. Conclusions about previously exposed vaccinees are limited, since just six AZD1222 recipients were seropositive for SARS-CoV-2 at baseline. In the small 56-69-year group, the increase in depth fell short of significance, most likely because of low power. Reportedly, almost half of the unique spike-specific TCRs recognized epitopes lying outside the regions that are mutated in the B.1.351 and B.1.1.7 variants.

The time point label on this specimen signifies: about 28 days (+/-7) after the second vaccine dose. AZD1222 recipients with second doses at about 4 weeks or about 12 weeks were pooled, because spike-specific TCR depth and breadth did not differ between schedules. Vaccinee samples came from UK trials COV001 and COV002, including a single-blind randomized controlled phase 2/3 trial of AZD1222 (ChAdOx1 nCoV-19) in healthy adults. For TCRbeta chain sequencing, PBMC samples were collected from trial participants at day 0 and at day 28 after the second dose. Of note for this clone: This receptor's antigen is unknown. It has no much larger one-base neighbor in the sample; base qualities were not kept.

The CDR3 regions of human TCRbeta chains were analyzed by immunosequencing. The paper's data handling went like this. Repertoire TCRs were matched against a reference library of SARS-CoV-2-specific TCRs generated with the MIRA antigen-specificity platform. Breadth meant the fraction of unique TCRs that were SARS-CoV-2-associated, whereas depth meant the fraction of total T cells that were SARS-CoV-2-associated. Using the MIRA data, each spike-specific TCR was assigned both to the spike region to which the TCR was reactive and to a CD4 or CD8 class. Log10-transformed breadth and depth values were compared by one-way ANOVA with Sidak's multiple comparisons tests. TCRdb holds this immuneACCESS table with in-frame rearrangements only. Some clones are missing; in checked studies, unresolved V genes explain under half, and the rest has no known cause. V, J and clone size were drawn from that table, and D and trimming were deduced from the DNA. The sample table records around 200,000 clones; around nine tenths of these occur just once. The top ten constitute 25% to 30% of the sample.

CDR1 and CDR2 are drawn from the germline V gene (reference sequence): WNHNN, SYGVQD. CDR3 length: 17 amino acids, cysteine to phenylalanine. The sequence is cut down to CDR3 DNA, 51 bases in frame from base 1. Trimming leaves V shorter by 0 bases and J shorter by 3 bases, with the junction holding 8 bases beyond the gene matches. This sequence was found in an adult who received the AZD1222 COVID-19 vaccine. Rearrangement joined TRBV10-1 to TRBJ2-1; 7 bases in the junction line up with TRBD2. The sample was peripheral blood, taken 28 days after the second AZD1222 dose. The nucleotides read TGCGCCAGCAGTGAGTCGGGTGGGACTACAAACTACAATGAGCAGTTCTTC. Its translation reads: CASSESGGTTNYNEQFF.